A single sample is the source of the 20 T cell receptor beta chains below, sequenced in a study of shared clonotypes between healthy human individuals. Profiled with immunoSEQ multiplex PCR; TCRdb holds only in-frame clones, not every one. Among about 600,000 clones, roughly 97% were seen once, and the ten largest hold about 0.06%. Source material: naive CD4+ T cells sorted from blood. Subset defined: CD45RA+ positively selected. These receptors all come from a woman in her 30s in good health.

This chain's CDR3 is CRLDSYNEQFF. The CDR3 DNA follows: TGCAGACTAGATTCCTACAATGAGCAGTTCTTC. The chain joins TRBV20-1 to TRBJ2-1; D perhaps matches TRBD2 (5 bases). CDR3 length equals 11 residues. The germline CDR1 and CDR2 sequences are DFQATT and SNEGSKA (reference sequence).

This clone was seen only once. The chain employs TRBV19 and TRBJ2-6; D possibly corresponds to TRBD2 (7 bases). Between the trimmed V and J ends, which lost 6 bases and 2 bases, there was a span of 14 bases. The CDR3 loop spans 16 amino acids. Germline V gene lookup returns CDR1 LNHDA and CDR2 SQIVND (reference sequence). The CDR3 is CASSQGGGPGANVLTF. The CDR3 coding sequence is TGTGCCAGTAGCCAAGGGGGAGGGCCTGGGGCCAACGTCCTGACTTTC.

The gene calls are TRBV6-1 and TRBJ1-2; D may be TRBD1 (5 bases). V shed 2 bases and J shed 8 bases, with 9 bases lying between them. The CDR3 covers 12 residues. CDR1 is MNHNS and CDR2 is SASEGT in the germline V gene. In nucleotides, the CDR3 is TGTGCCAGCAGTGAATCTAGGACAGGCTACACCTTC. This codes for CASSESRTGYTF.

This clone was observed a handful of times. The chain is built from TRBV5-1 and TRBJ2-7; D gene uncertain. The ends were cut back, 3 bases at V and 3 bases at J, with 4 bases in the middle. Germline loops: CDR1 SGHRS, CDR2 YFSETQ. The CDR3 spans 11 residues. CDR3 residues: CASSSNYEQYF. CDR3 nucleotide sequence: TGCGCCAGCAGCTCCAACTACGAGCAGTACTTC.

The chain is built from TRBV5-1 and TRBJ2-7; possible D gene TRBD2, 5 bases. There are 12 residues in the CDR3. V shed 7 bases and J shed 2 bases, with 10 bases lying between them. Germline-derived CDR1 and CDR2 are SGHRS and YFSETQ. CDR3 nucleotide sequence: TGCGCCAGCCTCGGGGATGCCTACGAGCAGTACTTC. Its protein is CASLGDAYEQYF.

This chain joins TRBV28 and TRBJ1-2; 8 nucleotides line up with TRBD1. The CDR3 runs 13 residues. The germline V gene encodes CDR1 MDHEN and CDR2 SYDVKM. V lost 5 bases to trimming and J lost 6 bases; unmatched junction nucleotides: 5. In DNA, the CDR3 is TGTGCCAGCAGTCCAACGGGACAGGATGGCTACACCTTC. Translating gives CASSPTGQDGYTF.

This chain connects TRBV28 to TRBJ1-5; D not certain. The V end was cut by 6 bases, the J end by 4 bases, with 10 bases between. This CDR3 is 13 amino acids long. The germline gives CDR1 MDHEN, CDR2 SYDVKM. The CDR3 DNA reads as TGTGCCAGCAGGCGAATCGGGAATCAGCCCCAGCATTTT. Its translation is CASRRIGNQPQHF.

The gene calls are TRBV19 and TRBJ1-2; 11 bases are shared with TRBD1. V shed 8 bases, J shed 4 bases, and the junction held 9 bases outside the gene matches. Germline-derived CDR1 and CDR2 are LNHDA and SQIVND (reference sequence). CDR3 length equals 15 residues. The DNA of the CDR3 is TGTGCCAGTCGGGACAGGGGGTTAAGGGGCTATGGCTACACCTTC. Residues: CASRDRGLRGYGYTF. Full variable domain (missing parts from reference TRBV19 and TRBJ1-2): DGGITQSPKYLFRKEGQNVTLSCEQNLNHDAMYWYRQDPGQGLRLIYYSQIVNDFQKGDIAEGYSVSREKKESFPLTVTSAQKNPTAFYLCASRDRGLRGYGYTFGSGTRLTVV.

J is TRBJ2-5 and V is TRBV29-1, with 12 positions matching TRBD2. V was clipped by 5 bases and J by 5 bases; unmatched bases: 9. CDR3 length: 15 residues. Germline assignment: CDR1 SQVTM and CDR2 ANQGSEA. Here the CDR3 reads CSVSFLAGGVETQYF. CDR3 coding DNA: TGCAGCGTTAGCTTTCTAGCGGGAGGGGTCGAGACCCAGTACTTC.

The V gene is TRBV4-3, the J gene TRBJ2-7; D gene unclear. This CDR3 region has 14 residues. Trimming removed 6 bases at V and 6 bases at J, with 18 bases between. CDR1 is LGHNA and CDR2 is YSLEER in the germline V gene. In DNA form, the CDR3 reads TGCGCCAGCAGACCCGGAGACTCGTTGGGCGAGCAGTACTTC. Protein: CASRPGDSLGEQYF.

V and J are TRBV28 and TRBJ1-1; 10 positions match TRBD1. After removal of 6 bases from V and 6 bases from J, the junction contained 4 bases not matched to a gene. The CDR3 sequence is 13 residues long. Germline assignment: CDR1 MDHEN and CDR2 SYDVKM. The DNA for the CDR3 is TGTGCCAGCAGGCCCGGGACAGGGGCTGAAGCTTTCTTT. It encodes CASRPGTGAEAFF.

V usage is TRBV7-9 and J usage is TRBJ1-2; a possible D gene is TRBD1 (6 bases). This CDR3 is 14 amino acids long. CDR1 SEHNR and CDR2 FQNEAQ come from the germline V gene (reference sequence). V was shortened by 5 bases and J by 6 bases, with 16 bases between the two germline ends. In DNA form, the CDR3 reads TGTGCCAGCAGCCCTCGGACAGCTCCGGATGGCTACACCTTC. Its protein product is CASSPRTAPDGYTF.

CDR3 nucleotides: TGCGCCAGCAGGGAGAATAGCAATCAGCCCCAGCATTTT. This gives the protein CASRENSNQPQHF. The V gene is TRBV10-2, the J gene TRBJ1-5; D is unresolved. V was pared by 6 bases and J by 0 bases, with 6 bases between. The CDR3 is 13 amino acids. Germline CDR1 and CDR2: WSHSY and SAAADI.

The chain employs TRBV7-9 and TRBJ1-1; D gene unclear. The CDR3 covers 13 residues. Trimming pared 1 base from V and 13 bases from J, leaving 16 bases between. Germline values: CDR1 SEHNR, CDR2 FQNEAQ (reference sequence). The CDR3 DNA is TGTGCCAGCAGCTTAGAGGACTGGTCCCTGGGTTTCTTT. It is translated as CASSLEDWSLGFF.

The chain joins TRBV30 to TRBJ1-2; TRBD1 might be the D (5 bases). The CDR3 has 14 amino acids. Germline CDR1 is GTSNPN and CDR2 is SVGIG (reference sequence). Trimming cost V 0 bases and J 4 bases, with 12 bases left between them. The CDR3 DNA follows: TGTGCCTGGAGTGTTGGCCCAGGGACCTATGGCTACACCTTC. Its protein product is CAWSVGPGTYGYTF.

The chain has TRBV5-1 and TRBJ1-3; weak D call: TRBD1 (5 bases). The CDR3 runs 15 residues. The ends were cut back, 2 bases at V and 1 base at J, with 10 bases in the middle. The germline V gene encodes CDR1 SGHRS and CDR2 YFSETQ. CDR3 in DNA: TGCGCCAGCAGCTTTGGGGGAGCATCTGGAAACACCATATATTTT. It specifies CASSFGGASGNTIYF. Variable domain in full (rest from reference TRBV5-1 and TRBJ1-3): KAGVTQTPRYLIKTRGQQVTLSCSPISGHRSVSWYQQTPGQGLQFLFEYFSETQRNKGNFPGRFSGRQFSNSRSEMNVSTLELGDSALYLCASSFGGASGNTIYFGEGSWLTVV.

As concerns this clone: It is unclear where the CDR3 begins or ends on the DNA, so no DNA is shown, and the CDR3 is as TCRdb lists it. Other DNA sequences in this specimen translate into the identical CDR3. V is TRBV5-1 and J is TRBJ2-2; the DNA was not compared with TRBD2, the D call given in the table. Ends included, the CDR3 has 14 residues. Germline V CDR1 and CDR2: SGHRS, YFSETQ. CDR3 residues: CASSSSANTGELFF.

The V and J genes are TRBV28 and TRBJ2-1; D remains unclear. Germline CDR1 and CDR2: MDHEN and SYDVKM. CDR3 length equals 15 residues. Trimming stripped 2 bases from V and 1 base from J, with 9 bases between. The CDR3 DNA is TGTGCCAGCAGTTTAACGGCCATTTCCTACAATGAGCAGTTCTTC. Amino acid sequence: CASSLTAISYNEQFF.

The V call is TRBV5-4, the J call TRBJ2-1; possibly TRBD2 for D (6 bases). From germline, CDR1 is SGHNT and CDR2 YYREEE (reference sequence). This CDR3 has 16 residues. V dropped 2 bases and J dropped 5 bases, with 17 bases sitting between them. This CDR3 is CASSFPNRDSNNEQFF. In DNA form, the CDR3 reads TGTGCCAGCAGCTTCCCTAACCGGGACTCGAACAATGAGCAGTTCTTC.

The rearrangement joins TRBV5-1 to TRBJ2-3; TRBD2 agrees at 11 bases. The CDR3 totals 15 residues. Germline values: CDR1 SGHRS, CDR2 YFSETQ. Germline trimming cut 3 bases from V and 4 bases from J; bases unmatched to any gene: 4. CDR3 region: CASSWTSGLADTQYF. CDR3 DNA: TGCGCCAGCAGCTGGACTAGCGGGCTCGCAGATACGCAGTATTTT. Full variable domain (rest looked up from reference TRBV5-1 and TRBJ2-3): KAGVTQTPRYLIKTRGQQVTLSCSPISGHRSVSWYQQTPGQGLQFLFEYFSETQRNKGNFPGRFSGRQFSNSRSEMNVSTLELGDSALYLCASSWTSGLADTQYFGPGTRLTVL.